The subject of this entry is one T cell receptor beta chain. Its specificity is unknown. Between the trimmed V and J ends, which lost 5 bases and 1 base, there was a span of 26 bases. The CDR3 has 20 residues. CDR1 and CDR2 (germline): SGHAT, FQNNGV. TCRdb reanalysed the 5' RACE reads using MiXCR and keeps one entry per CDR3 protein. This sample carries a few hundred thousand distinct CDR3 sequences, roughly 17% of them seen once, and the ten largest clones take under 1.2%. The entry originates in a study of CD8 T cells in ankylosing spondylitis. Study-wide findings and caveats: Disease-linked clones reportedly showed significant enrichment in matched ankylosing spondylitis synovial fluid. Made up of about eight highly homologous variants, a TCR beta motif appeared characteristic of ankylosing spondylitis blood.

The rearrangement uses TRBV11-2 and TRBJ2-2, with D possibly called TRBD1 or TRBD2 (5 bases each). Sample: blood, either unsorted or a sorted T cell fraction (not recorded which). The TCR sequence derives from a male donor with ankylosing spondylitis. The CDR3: CASSPPRRSGLQGNTGELFF. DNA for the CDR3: TGTGCCAGCAGCCCACCAAGGCGCAGCGGATTGCAGGGGAACACCGGGGAGCTGTTTTTT.